A selection of T cell receptor beta chains follows, all from one sample in a study of cytomegalovirus exposure and HLA in healthy donors. Data came from immunoSEQ multiplex PCR; TCRdb stores just in-frame clones and leaves some out. The sample consists of 150,000 to 200,000 clones, approximately 82% of them appearing once. Sequenced: PBMCs. Receptor source: a man in his forties or fifties in good health and CMV-seropositive. Each CDR3 is given without its conserved first and last residue.

V: TRBV27
CDR3: ASSAGSTYEQY

V: TRBV18
CDR3: ASSPSRQGLSSDTQY

V: TRBV5-1
CDR3: ASSLGSTQETQY

V: TRBV5-1
CDR3: ASGPGTANYGYT

V: TRBV5-1
CDR3: ASGDRAEETQY

V: TRBV5-1
CDR3: ASRKGAADNEQF

V: TRBV7-2
CDR3: ASSYRGGTEAF

V: TRBV5-5
CDR3: ASSLWSTGSGTDTQY

V: TRBV5-1
CDR3: ASSFGGVDGYT

V: TRBV6-1
CDR3: ASSGPGNTEAF

V: TRBV5-1
CDR3: ASSQRHKGLYEQY

V: TRBV19
CDR3: ASSIPSGLGETQY

V: TRBV5-1
CDR3: ASSFGLENNEQF

V: TRBV25-1
CDR3: ASSAVGAGGDEQF

V: TRBV19
CDR3: ASATGGYEQY

V: TRBV9
CDR3: ASSGRTGRNTEAF

V: TRBV6-5
CDR3: ASSYWLQGLYGYT

V: TRBV19
CDR3: ASSVLTSGSRETQY

V: TRBV28
CDR3: ASSSLRGTDTQY

V: TRBV19
CDR3: ASSSGTYGYT

V: TRBV29-1
CDR3: SVGGEGESYNEQF

V: TRBV28
CDR3: ASSSGQAQETQY

V: TRBV6-1
CDR3: ASSPHSGANVLT

V: TRBV6-1
CDR3: ASSGQGYYD

V: TRBV5-1
CDR3: ASSLEQGNTEAF

V: TRBV6-5
CDR3: ASSYAGSLYEQY

V: TRBV27
CDR3: ASREQGAGNEQF

V: TRBV6-1
CDR3: ASSPRVLRNTIY

V: TRBV30
CDR3: AWSVGPGVASGYT

V: TRBV7-9
CDR3: SSSLQRTRVTDTQY

V: TRBV6-5
CDR3: ASSFGQGLY

V: TRBV5-6
CDR3: ASSLGAGVYNEQF

V: TRBV12-5
CDR3: ASGLVRSQGPLATNEKLF

V: TRBV27
CDR3: ASSFRWTGELF

V: TRBV7-3
CDR3: ASSPRGGAHGANVLT

V: TRBV9
CDR3: ASSVDGSGTGAYEQY

V: TRBV5-4
CDR3: ASRATGGADGANGLT

V: TRBV29-1
CDR3: SVDWGISGYT

V: TRBV2
CDR3: ASTSGTLLDEQF

V: TRBV7-2
CDR3: ASSPGLAGGPAGNEQF

V: TRBV5-1
CDR3: ASSPRGPTEAF

V: TRBV7-9
CDR3: ASSLWDRDSEQY

V: TRBV20-1
CDR3: SARDGDLRH

V: TRBV4-1
CDR3: ASSQTDRDRGALGYGYT

V: TRBV28
CDR3: ASSLQGAANYGYT

V: TRBV19
CDR3: ASSIKQGYNEQF

V: TRBV19
CDR3: ASRGQGATEAF

V: TRBV4-2
CDR3: ASSPRTGGTEAF

V: TRBV27
CDR3: ASSSPRNEQF

V: TRBV5-5
CDR3: ASSLTSRTPYEQY

V: TRBV9
CDR3: ASSVDTGQGGEQY

V: TRBV5-1
CDR3: ASSRDSSTDTQY

V: TRBV2
CDR3: ASSGSAGDGDTQY